This entry is about one TCR beta chain. The source of the sample is a study of blood T cell repertoires in COVID-19. As processed by the authors: Reference gene primer amplification gave estimated nucleated cell counts. TCRdb's table, derived via immunoSEQ multiplex PCR, lists solely in-frame clones and lacks some. Clone size and the V and J calls come from that table; the DNA yielded D and trimming. The repertoire includes around 400,000 clones, more than 75% of them detected once, and 10% sits in the top ten. The length of the CDR3 is 15 residues. Losses at the gene ends were 0 bases for V and 0 bases for J; bases not matched to a gene: 2. Looked up from germline, CDR1 is SGDLS and CDR2 is YYNGEE.

This receptor was obtained from a woman under 40 with COVID-19, enrolled during active disease. The specimen sequenced was peripheral blood. The chain links TRBV9 to TRBJ1-2; TRBD1 matches at 7 bases. Here the CDR3 DNA reads TGTGCCAGCAGCGTAGAGCAGGGGGCTAACTATGGCTACACCTTC. This translates into CASSVEQGANYGYTF.